The 28 T cell receptor beta chains below come from one sample, sequenced in a study of blood T cells in healthy people across ages. Alongside a J-beta primer mix, a sample-barcoded 5' primer served in a second PCR lasting roughly 7 to 11 cycles. One entry per CDR3 protein results from TCRdb running MiXCR on the 5' RACE reads. The sample carries 700,000 to 950,000 distinct CDR3 sequences, roughly 50% recorded once. Sequencing input: blood. The receptors here all came from a young man in good health.

The chain employs TRBV7-2 and TRBJ1-5; D gene uncertain. The CDR3 consists of 14 residues. The germline V gene has CDR1 SGHTA and CDR2 FQGNSA. V lost 1 base and J 9 bases, leaving 13 bases between the germline ends. The CDR3 region is CASSLGSPVRPQHF. The DNA for the CDR3 is TGTGCCAGCAGCTTAGGGTCCCCGGTAAGGCCCCAGCATTTT.

This clonotype occurred once. V usage is TRBV6-2 or TRBV6-3 and J usage is TRBJ2-2; the D is unclear. The CDR3 is made up of 13 amino acids. From germline, CDR1 is MNHEY and CDR2 SVGEGT. Trimming took off 4 bases at V and 6 bases at J, with 9 bases between the two ends. This chain's CDR3 is CASSWSQSGELFF. CDR3 nucleotide sequence: TGTGCCAGCAGTTGGTCACAATCCGGGGAGCTGTTTTTT.

This clonotype was seen at least ten times. The genes are TRBV7-9 and TRBJ2-3; the D is unclear. V lost 5 bases to trimming and J lost 2 bases, with 11 bases between them. The CDR3 consists of 14 residues. Looked up from germline, CDR1 is SEHNR and CDR2 is FQNEAQ (reference sequence). Here the CDR3 DNA reads TGTGCCAGCAGCCCGACTGGCTACACAGATACGCAGTATTTT. As protein: CASSPTGYTDTQYF.

V and J are TRBV11-3 and TRBJ1-1; D remains unclear. The CDR3 contains 13 residues. V was clipped by 3 bases and J by 1 base, with 6 bases between them. Looked up from germline, CDR1 is SGHNT and CDR2 is YENEEA. The CDR3 reads CASSFSQNTEAFF. The CDR3, as DNA: TGTGCCAGCAGCTTCTCGCAGAACACTGAAGCTTTCTTT.

CDR3 DNA: TGTGCCAGCAGCCCATCGGGTGGCCAGCCCCAGCATTTT. It translates to CASSPSGGQPQHF. The chain employs TRBV7-9 and TRBJ1-5; D call uncertain. The V end was cut by 5 bases, the J end by 7 bases, with 12 bases between. The CDR3 covers 13 residues. In germline, CDR1 is SEHNR, CDR2 FQNEAQ (reference sequence).

Comment on this clonotype: A junction boundary mismatches the germline segment, possibly from a read error. The chain couples TRBV27 to TRBJ2-1; the D gene is possibly TRBD2 (6 bases). Germline values: CDR1 MNHEY, CDR2 SMNVEV (reference sequence). The CDR3 covers 21 residues. The CDR3 nucleotides read TGTGCCAGCATTGGATTACCTGGACGCTATAGCACGGGAGCCACCTACAACGAGCAGTTCTTC. It codes for CASIGLPGRYSTGATYNEQFF.

The genes are TRBV4-3 and TRBJ1-1; D gene ambiguous. The CDR3 is 15 amino acids. The ends were cut back, 0 bases at V and 6 bases at J, with 14 bases in the middle. Germline lookup yields CDR1 LGHNA and CDR2 YSLEER. The CDR3 sequence is CASSQDPQRGSEAFF. The CDR3 nucleotides are TGCGCCAGCAGCCAAGACCCACAGCGTGGGTCTGAAGCTTTCTTT.

The chain carries TRBV20-1 and TRBJ2-5; the D gene is possibly TRBD1 (6 bases). The CDR3 is made up of 14 amino acids. The ends were cut back, 0 bases at V and 11 bases at J, with 19 bases in the middle. Germline assignment: CDR1 DFQATT and CDR2 SNEGSKA (reference sequence). CDR3 nucleotides: TGCAGTGCTAGAGATCCGCTGGGGGACACTGAGCAGTACTTC. Protein product: CSARDPLGDTEQYF.

V gene TRBV7-9 combines with J gene TRBJ2-1; D remains unclear. This CDR3 region has 14 residues. In germline, CDR1 is SEHNR, CDR2 FQNEAQ (reference sequence). V lost 1 base, J lost 7 bases, and 11 bases lay in between. The CDR3 DNA reads as TGTGCCAGCAGCTTAGATTCCTTCGGGAATGAGCAGTTCTTC. This sequence encodes CASSLDSFGNEQFF. The whole variable domain, filled in from reference TRBV7-9 and TRBJ2-1, reads DTGVSQNPRHKITKRGQNVTFRCDPISEHNRLYWYRQTLGQGPEFLTYFQNEAQLEKSRLLSDRFSAERPKGSFSTLEIQRTEQGDSAMYLCASSLDSFGNEQFFGPGTRLTVL.

This clonotype has a handful of counts. The rearrangement links TRBV29-1 to TRBJ1-2; D unclear. CDR1 and CDR2 from the germline V gene are SQVTM and ANQGSEA. This CDR3 is 13 amino acids long. Trimming removed 0 bases at V and 4 bases at J, with 9 bases between. CDR3 nucleotide sequence: TGCAGCGTTGAAGAATCCACCCCCTATGGCTACACCTTC. Amino acids: CSVEESTPYGYTF.

J is TRBJ2-5 and V is TRBV4-1, with TRBD1 as a possible D gene (5 bases). Germline-derived CDR1 and CDR2 are MGHRA and YSYEKL. The CDR3 loop spans 14 amino acids. Trimming cost V 5 bases and J 1 base, with 11 bases left between them. In DNA form, the CDR3 reads TGCGCCAGCAGCAAACGGACACTCCAAGAGACCCAGTACTTC. Translating gives CASSKRTLQETQYF.

The rearrangement joins TRBV6-1 to TRBJ2-2; D gene unclear. This CDR3 has 14 residues. Germline lookup yields CDR1 MNHNS and CDR2 SASEGT. V was shortened by 4 bases and J by 6 bases, with 12 bases between the two germline ends. As DNA, the CDR3 is TGTGCCAGCAGTGGACCCCCGACCCCCGGGGAGCTGTTTTTT. Translated: CASSGPPTPGELFF.

The chain links TRBV5-1 to TRBJ2-1; 11 positions match TRBD2. Germline V lookup: CDR1 SGHRS, CDR2 YFSETQ. There are 17 residues in the CDR3. With V trimmed by 1 base and J by 6 bases, 9 bases remained unmatched. CDR3 nucleotide sequence: TGCGCCAGCAGCTTGAGGCTAGCGGGAGGTCTTCCCAATGAGCAGTTCTTC. This encodes CASSLRLAGGLPNEQFF. Supplemented by reference TRBV5-1 and TRBJ2-1, the full variable domain reads KAGVTQTPRYLIKTRGQQVTLSCSPISGHRSVSWYQQTPGQGLQFLFEYFSETQRNKGNFPGRFSGRQFSNSRSEMNVSTLELGDSALYLCASSLRLAGGLPNEQFFGPGTRLTVL.

This clonotype was picked up one time. The chain joins TRBV20-1 to TRBJ2-1; 8 nucleotides match TRBD2. Germline V gene data show CDR1 as DFQATT and CDR2 as SNEGSKA (reference sequence). The V and J ends lost 5 bases and 10 bases, in that order; junction bases with no gene match: 10. The CDR3 has 13 amino acids. This chain's CDR3 is CSAGTRHFYEQFF. The DNA of the CDR3 is TGCAGTGCTGGGACTAGGCATTTCTACGAGCAGTTCTTC.

This chain connects TRBV20-1 to TRBJ2-7, with a weak D call TRBD1 (5 bases). Germline V CDR1 and CDR2: DFQATT, SNEGSKA (reference sequence). CDR3 length equals 12 residues. V was pared by 7 bases and J by 4 bases, with 14 bases between. The CDR3 loop reads CSGGQNLYEQYF. In nucleotides, the CDR3 is TGCAGTGGGGGCCAGAATTTATACGAGCAGTACTTC.

The chain has TRBV4-1 and TRBJ1-5; the D is unclear. Germline loops: CDR1 MGHRA, CDR2 YSYEKL. The CDR3 is 17 residues long. Trimming took off 1 base at V and 4 bases at J, with 17 bases between the two ends. CDR3 residues: CASSQVEVERPNQPQHF. The DNA of the CDR3 is TGCGCCAGCAGCCAAGTGGAAGTGGAGAGACCAAATCAGCCCCAGCATTTT.

CDR3 in amino acids: CASSLVGLAGGTSYEQYF. The CDR3 DNA follows: TGTGCCAGCAGCTTAGTGGGACTAGCGGGAGGAACCTCCTACGAGCAGTACTTC. The chain couples TRBV7-2 to TRBJ2-7; TRBD2 aligns across 15 bases. The CDR3 has 18 residues. Germline CDR1 is SGHTA and CDR2 is FQGNSA. V lost 1 base, J lost 0 bases, and 4 bases stayed unmatched.

The chain joins TRBV20-1 to TRBJ2-7; the match to TRBD1 covers 8 bases. With V trimmed by 3 bases and J by 0 bases, 7 bases remained unmatched. Germline assignment: CDR1 DFQATT and CDR2 SNEGSKA (reference sequence). The length of the CDR3 is 15 residues. CDR3 DNA: TGCAGTGCTAGCCCTTCAGGGGGCCTCTCCTACGAGCAGTACTTC. It codes for CSASPSGGLSYEQYF.

The V call is TRBV29-1, the J call TRBJ2-5; D is tentatively TRBD1 or TRBD2 (6 bases each). CDR3 length: 14 amino acids. Trimming shortened V by 4 bases and J by 5 bases, and 17 bases separated the two germline ends. Germline CDR1 reads SQVTM; CDR2 reads ANQGSEA. The CDR3 spells CSVARGPTLETQYF. The CDR3 nucleotides are TGCAGCGTTGCCCGGGGGCCTACGTTGGAGACCCAGTACTTC.

The chain recombines TRBV2 with TRBJ2-1; D possibly corresponds to TRBD2 (5 bases). The CDR3 totals 15 residues. V dropped 3 bases and J dropped 0 bases, with 9 bases sitting between them. In germline, CDR1 is SNHLY, CDR2 FYNNEI. CDR3: CASSERDDSYNEQFF. As DNA, the CDR3 is TGTGCCAGCAGTGAGAGGGATGACTCCTACAATGAGCAGTTCTTC.

CDR3 sequence: CASSQDGGPNQPQHF. The DNA for the CDR3 is TGTGCCAGCAGCCAAGACGGGGGCCCCAATCAGCCCCAGCATTTT. V and J are TRBV3-1 and TRBJ1-5; tentatively, D is TRBD1 (6 bases). V was clipped by 0 bases and J by 3 bases, with 9 bases between them. The germline gives CDR1 LGHDT, CDR2 YNNKEL (reference sequence). The CDR3 has 15 residues.

The V gene is TRBV6-2 or TRBV6-3, the J gene TRBJ2-1; D tentatively fits TRBD1 or TRBD2 (5 bases each). Per the germline V gene, CDR1 is MNHEY and CDR2 is SVGEGT. CDR3 length: 13 residues. Trimming cost V 6 bases and J 15 bases, with 21 bases left between them. DNA of the CDR3: TGTGCCAGCAGAGACCGGGACCAATTCTCATGGTTCTTC. Its translation is CASRDRDQFSWFF.

V is TRBV28 and J is TRBJ2-7; 10 positions agree with TRBD1. V gave up 0 bases and J gave up 2 bases; unmatched junction bases: 4. CDR1 and CDR2 from the germline V gene are MDHEN and SYDVKM. This CDR3 has 16 amino acids. This CDR3 reads CASSLWGGTGAYEQYF. The CDR3, as DNA: TGTGCCAGCAGTTTATGGGGCGGGACAGGGGCCTACGAGCAGTACTTC.

The gene calls are TRBV9 and TRBJ1-2; 7 bases align to TRBD1. The ends lost 0 bases at V and 4 bases at J; junction bases unmatched: 9. Germline CDR1 is SGDLS and CDR2 is YYNGEE. The CDR3 spans 16 residues. The CDR3 nucleotides are TGTGCCAGCAGCGTAGCTTTTTGGGACAGCCCCTATGGCTACACCTTC. This translates into CASSVAFWDSPYGYTF.

The V call is TRBV15, the J call TRBJ2-5; D ambiguous. The tail of the sequence fits TRBJ2-7 better, so the J call may be wrong. The germline V gene has CDR1 LNHNV and CDR2 YYDKDF (reference sequence). This CDR3 contains 13 residues. Written as DNA, the CDR3 is TGTGCCACCAGCAGCACCTTGGGATACGAGCAGTACTTC. This translates into CATSSTLGYEQYF.

J is TRBJ2-5 and V is TRBV7-9; possibly TRBD2 for D (6 bases). The J call may be in error: the DNA end matches TRBJ2-7 better. CDR1 SEHNR and CDR2 FQNEAQ come from the germline V gene (reference sequence). The CDR3 covers 14 residues. For the CDR3, the DNA is TGTGCCAGCAGCTTTGGGACCTGGGGGGACGAGCAGTACTTC. Translating gives CASSFGTWGDEQYF.

J is TRBJ2-7 and V is TRBV6-5, with TRBD2 identical over 7 bases. Germline-derived CDR1 and CDR2 are MNHEY and SVGAGI. V was pared by 6 bases and J by 3 bases, with 8 bases of the junction left unmatched. The CDR3 length is 14 residues. CDR3 sequence (DNA): TGTGCCAGCAGCTTCCGTAGCGGGTACTACGAGCAGTACTTC. Its translation: CASSFRSGYYEQYF.

The V call is TRBV11-2, the J call TRBJ2-1; 9 bases agree with TRBD2. Trimming cost V 7 bases and J 8 bases; bases outside gene matches: 18. Per the germline V gene, CDR1 is SGHAT and CDR2 is FQNNGV. The CDR3 length is 17 residues. The CDR3 sequence is CASITPRGTSKDHEQFF. The CDR3 region has the DNA TGTGCCAGCATCACCCCAAGGGGGACTAGCAAGGACCATGAGCAGTTCTTC.